What follows describes a single TCR beta chain. Per the original data handling: Reference gene primer amplification gave estimated nucleated cell counts. Some clones are missing from TCRdb's copy, which holds only in-frame ones; the method was immunoSEQ multiplex PCR. V and J calls and clone size are given by that table; D and trimming were obtained from the DNA. The profile shows about 94,000 clones, approximately 89% of them singletons. This sample stems from a study of blood T cell repertoires in COVID-19. For the study at large: Acute and convalescent COVID-19 specimens originated in the United States, Italy and Spain. From T cells, B-cell-depleted T cells, or PBMCs came the material, which was cDNA or gDNA.

The CDR3 contains 14 residues. The V gene's germline CDR1 is LNHDA and CDR2 SQIVND (reference sequence). Trimming removed 11 bases at V and 8 bases at J, with 22 bases between. Input material: peripheral blood. The chain uses TRBV19 and TRBJ2-4; a weak D match, TRBD2 (5 bases). This clonotype was sampled from a human donor with acute or convalescent COVID-19. The donor label of this sample is uncertain. CDR3 nucleotide sequence: TGTGCCGTTAGAGGGAAGAGAGCTATGGACATTCAGTACTTC. It translates to CAVRGKRAMDIQYF.